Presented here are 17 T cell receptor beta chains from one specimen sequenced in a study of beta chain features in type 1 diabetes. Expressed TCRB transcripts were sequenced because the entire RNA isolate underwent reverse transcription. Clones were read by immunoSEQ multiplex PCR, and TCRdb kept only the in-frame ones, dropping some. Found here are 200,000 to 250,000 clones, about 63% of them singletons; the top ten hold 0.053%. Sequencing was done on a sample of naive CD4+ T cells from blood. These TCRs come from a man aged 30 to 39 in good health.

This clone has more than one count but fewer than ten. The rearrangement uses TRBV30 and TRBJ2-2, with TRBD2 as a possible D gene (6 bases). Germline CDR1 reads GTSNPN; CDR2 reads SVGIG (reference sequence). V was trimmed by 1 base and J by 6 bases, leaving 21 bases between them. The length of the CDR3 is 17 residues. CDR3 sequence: CAWSAPSWRDRSGELFF. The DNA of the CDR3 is TGTGCCTGGAGTGCCCCCAGTTGGCGGGATAGATCCGGGGAGCTGTTTTTT. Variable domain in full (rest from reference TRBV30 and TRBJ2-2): SQTIHQWPATLVQPVGSPLSLECTVEGTSNPNLYWYRQAAGRGLQLLFYSVGIGQISSEVPQNLSASRPQDRQFILSSKKLLLSDSGFYLCAWSAPSWRDRSGELFFGEGSRLTVL.

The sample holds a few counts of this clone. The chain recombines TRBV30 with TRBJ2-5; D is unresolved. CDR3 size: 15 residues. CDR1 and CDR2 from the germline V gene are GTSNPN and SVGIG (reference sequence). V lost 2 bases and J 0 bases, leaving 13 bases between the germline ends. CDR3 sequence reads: CAWSLPSYYQETQYF. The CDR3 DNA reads TGTGCCTGGAGTCTCCCATCATATTACCAAGAGACCCAGTACTTC.

The CDR3 reads CASSEGNSAETQYF. CDR3 in DNA: TGTGCCAGCAGTGAAGGGAACAGTGCGGAGACCCAGTACTTC. This chain joins TRBV2 and TRBJ2-5; unclear D gene. The CDR3 runs 14 residues. Germline V gene lookup returns CDR1 SNHLY and CDR2 FYNNEI. V lost 1 base and J 5 bases, leaving 11 bases between the germline ends.

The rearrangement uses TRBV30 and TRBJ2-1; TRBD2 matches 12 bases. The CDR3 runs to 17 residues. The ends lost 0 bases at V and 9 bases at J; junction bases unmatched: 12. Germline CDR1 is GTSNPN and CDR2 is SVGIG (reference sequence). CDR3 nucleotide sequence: TGTGCCTGGAGTGTACGGGCTAGCGGGAGGGCCCGGGGTGAGCAGTTCTTC. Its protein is CAWSVRASGRARGEQFF.

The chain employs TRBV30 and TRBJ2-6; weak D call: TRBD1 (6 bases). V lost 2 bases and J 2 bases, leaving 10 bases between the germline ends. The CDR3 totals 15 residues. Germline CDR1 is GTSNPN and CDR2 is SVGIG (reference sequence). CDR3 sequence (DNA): TGTGCCTGGAGTCTTACAGGGACTGGGGCCAACGTCCTGACTTTC. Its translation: CAWSLTGTGANVLTF.

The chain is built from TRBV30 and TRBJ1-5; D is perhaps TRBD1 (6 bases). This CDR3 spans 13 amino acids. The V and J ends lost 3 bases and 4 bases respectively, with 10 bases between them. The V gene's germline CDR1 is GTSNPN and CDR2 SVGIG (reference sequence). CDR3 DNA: TGTGCCTGGAGCGGACAGCTAAATCAGCCCCAGCATTTT. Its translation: CAWSGQLNQPQHF.

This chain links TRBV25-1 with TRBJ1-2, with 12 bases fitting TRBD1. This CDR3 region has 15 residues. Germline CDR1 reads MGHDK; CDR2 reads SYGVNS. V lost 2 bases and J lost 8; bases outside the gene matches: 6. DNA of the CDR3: TGTGCCAGCAGTGAAACCGGGACAGGGGGCGTCGGCTACACCTTC. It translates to CASSETGTGGVGYTF.

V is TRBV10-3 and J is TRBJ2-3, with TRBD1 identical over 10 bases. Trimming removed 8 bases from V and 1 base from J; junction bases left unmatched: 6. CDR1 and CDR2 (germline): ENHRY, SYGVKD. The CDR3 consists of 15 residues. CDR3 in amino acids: CAIATGTGGTDTQYF. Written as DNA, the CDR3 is TGTGCCATCGCGACCGGGACAGGGGGCACAGATACGCAGTATTTT.

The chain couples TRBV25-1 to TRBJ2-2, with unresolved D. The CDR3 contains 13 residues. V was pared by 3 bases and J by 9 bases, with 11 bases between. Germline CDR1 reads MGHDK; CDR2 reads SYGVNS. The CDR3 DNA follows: TGTGCCAGCAGTGATTGGCAAGCGAGGGAGCTGTTTTTT. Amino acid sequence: CASSDWQARELFF.

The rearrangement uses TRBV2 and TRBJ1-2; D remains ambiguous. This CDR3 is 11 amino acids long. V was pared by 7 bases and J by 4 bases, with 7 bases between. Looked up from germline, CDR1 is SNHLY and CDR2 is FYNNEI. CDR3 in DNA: TGTGCCAGCACCCCGGGCTATGGCTACACCTTC. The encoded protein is CASTPGYGYTF.

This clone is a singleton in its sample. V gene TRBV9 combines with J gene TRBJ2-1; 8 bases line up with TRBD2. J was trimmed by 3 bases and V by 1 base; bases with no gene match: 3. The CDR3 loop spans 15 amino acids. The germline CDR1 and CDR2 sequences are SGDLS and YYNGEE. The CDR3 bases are TGTGCCAGCAGCGTATCTAGCGGGCACTACAATGAGCAGTTCTTC. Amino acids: CASSVSSGHYNEQFF.

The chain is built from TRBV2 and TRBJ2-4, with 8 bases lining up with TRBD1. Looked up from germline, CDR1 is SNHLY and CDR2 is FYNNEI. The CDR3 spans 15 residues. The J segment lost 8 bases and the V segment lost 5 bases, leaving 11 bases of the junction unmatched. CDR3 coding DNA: TGTGCCAGCAGTCGAGACAGGGGACAGCAGGACATTCAGTACTTC. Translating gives CASSRDRGQQDIQYF.

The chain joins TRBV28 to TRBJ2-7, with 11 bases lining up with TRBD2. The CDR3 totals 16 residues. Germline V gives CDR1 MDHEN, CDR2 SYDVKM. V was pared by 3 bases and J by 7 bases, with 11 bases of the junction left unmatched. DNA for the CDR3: TGTGCCAGCAGTTTCATGAATCTAGCGGGAGGAGGGGAGCAGTACTTC. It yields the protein CASSFMNLAGGGEQYF.

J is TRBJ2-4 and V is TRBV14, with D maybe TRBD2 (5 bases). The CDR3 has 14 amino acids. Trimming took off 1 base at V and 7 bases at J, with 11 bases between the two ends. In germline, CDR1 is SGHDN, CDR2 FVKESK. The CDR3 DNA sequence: TGTGCCAGCAGCCAAGGGGGAGCGAGGAACATTCAGTACTTC. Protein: CASSQGGARNIQYF.

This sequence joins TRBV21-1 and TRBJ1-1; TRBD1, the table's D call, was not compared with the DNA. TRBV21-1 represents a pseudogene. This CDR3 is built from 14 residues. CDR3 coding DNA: TGTGCCACCTTTCTGACAGGGGGCAACACTGAAGCTTTCTTT. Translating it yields CATFLTGGNTEAFF.

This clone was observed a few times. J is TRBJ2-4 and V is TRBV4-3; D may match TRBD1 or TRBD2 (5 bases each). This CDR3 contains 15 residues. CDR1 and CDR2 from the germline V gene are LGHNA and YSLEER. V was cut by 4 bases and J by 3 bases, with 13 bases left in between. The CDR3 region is CASSPVGPSKNIQYF. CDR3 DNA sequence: TGCGCCAGCAGCCCCGTGGGACCCAGCAAAAACATTCAGTACTTC.

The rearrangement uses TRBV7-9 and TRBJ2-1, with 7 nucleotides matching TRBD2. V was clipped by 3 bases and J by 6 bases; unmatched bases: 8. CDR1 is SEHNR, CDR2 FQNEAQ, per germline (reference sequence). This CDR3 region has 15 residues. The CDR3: CASSLSLAMGNEQFF. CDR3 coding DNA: TGTGCCAGCAGCTTGTCACTAGCGATGGGCAATGAGCAGTTCTTC.